This is a list of T cell receptor beta chains from one sample in a study of siplizumab effects on memory and regulatory T cells. The protocol was immunoSEQ multiplex PCR, while the TCRdb copy is restricted to in-frame clones and leaves out a portion. The sample consists of 75,000 to 95,000 clones, 75% to 90% of them appearing once. The source material was CD4+ T cells sorted from blood. The receptors were sampled from a human donor in good health. Each CDR3 is given with its conserved first and last residue. A D gene is named only where the DNA matches it firmly. Expanded clones get a size class; other rows say once, few or many, or leave the size out.

d_gene	abundance	v_gene	j_gene	CDR3nt	CDR3aa
TRBD2	.	TRBV10-3	TRBJ2-7	TGTGCCATCAGTGGGTGGGGCAGCGGGGAGCCCTACGAGCAGTACTTC	CAISGWGSGEPYEQYF
.	.	TRBV9	TRBJ2-5	TGTGCCAGCAGCCTTCCGGGACAAGCCGAGACCCAGTACTTC	CASSLPGQAETQYF
.	.	TRBV4-1	TRBJ2-2	TGCGCCAGCAGACGGGACGCGAACACCGGGGAGCTGTTTTTT	CASRRDANTGELFF
.	once	TRBV5-1	TRBJ1-1	TGCGCCAGCAGCTTAGAATCAGGGAGCACTGAAGCTTTCTTT	CASSLESGSTEAFF
.	.	TRBV9	TRBJ1-4	TGTGCCAGCAGCCCACAGGGAAAAACTAATGAAAAACTGTTTTTT	CASSPQGKTNEKLFF
TRBD1	once	TRBV30	TRBJ1-1	TGTGCCTGGAGTGCGACAGGGGGCTGGGTCACTGAAGCTTTCTTT	CAWSATGGWVTEAFF
TRBD1	few	TRBV19	TRBJ2-5	TGTGCCAGTAGTATAGGTGGGACAGGGGGCAGAGAGACCCAGTACTTC	CASSIGGTGGRETQYF
.	.	TRBV6-1	TRBJ1-5	TGTGCCAGCAGTCGGGTCAGGGAGCAGCCCCAGCATTTT	CASSRVREQPQHF
.	.	TRBV30	TRBJ2-7	TGTGCCGGGGGAGAGACCTCCTACGAGCAGTACTTC	CAGGETSYEQYF
TRBD1	once	TRBV5-6	TRBJ2-7	TGTGCCAGCAGCTTCCTGGACAGGGGGCGGATTCCCGAGCAGTACTTC	CASSFLDRGRIPEQYF
TRBD1	once	TRBV19	TRBJ2-1	TGTGCCAGTAGGATACAGGGGGGCTCCTACAATGAGCAGTTCTTC	CASRIQGGSYNEQFF
TRBD2	.	TRBV5-1	TRBJ2-7	TGCGCCAGCAGCTTGGGCTCTTCGAGCGGGAGGGCCAACTACGAGCAGTACTTC	CASSLGSSSGRANYEQYF
.	.	TRBV15	TRBJ2-1	TGTGCCACCAGCAGGTTGGGCCCCCGAGGGAATGAGCAGTTCTTC	CATSRLGPRGNEQFF
.	.	TRBV7-9	TRBJ2-3	TGTGCCAGCAGCCGGACTAGCACAGATACGCAGTATTTT	CASSRTSTDTQYF
TRBD2	once	TRBV7-9	TRBJ2-3	TGTGCCAGCAGCTCTAGCGGGGGTGGAAATACGCAGTATTTT	CASSSSGGGNTQYF
.	.	TRBV28	TRBJ2-5	TGTGCCGCCAGTGTGGGGAGGCAGGAGACCCAGTACTTC	CAASVGRQETQYF
TRBD1	.	TRBV29-1	TRBJ1-1	TGCAGCGCCCTCGGACAGGACCTGAACACTGAAGCTTTCTTT	CSALGQDLNTEAFF
.	.	TRBV20-1	TRBJ2-7	TGCAGTCCGATTTTTTTGAGCGAGCAGTACTTC	CSPIFLSEQYF
.	.	TRBV4-3	TRBJ2-5	TGCGCCAGCAGCCAAGACTGGAGGGGAGGACAAGAGACCCAGTACTTC	CASSQDWRGGQETQYF
TRBD2	.	TRBV4-2	TRBJ2-1	TGTGCCAGCAGCCGACCGAGCGCCCGGACTAGCGGGAGGGCCTACAATGAGCAGTTCTTC	CASSRPSARTSGRAYNEQFF
.	.	TRBV2	TRBJ2-2	TGTGCCAGCGGACAAGGAGGGGGCCACACCGGGGAGCTGTTTTTT	CASGQGGGHTGELFF
TRBD1	.	TRBV10-1	TRBJ1-2	TGCGCCAGTGGGGGAGGGGGCGGCTACACCTTC	CASGGGGGYTF
TRBD2	.	TRBV6-5	TRBJ2-1	TGTGCCAGCAGTCCGGGGACTAGCGGCGAGGAGCAGTTCTTC	CASSPGTSGEEQFF
.	.	TRBV19	TRBJ2-3	TGTGCCAGTAGTAGGAGGGGTACAGATACGCAGTATTTT	CASSRRGTDTQYF
.	once	TRBV11-3	TRBJ2-1	TGTGCCAGCAGCTTAGGGCTAGCGTCGGGTGAGCAGTTCTTC	CASSLGLASGEQFF